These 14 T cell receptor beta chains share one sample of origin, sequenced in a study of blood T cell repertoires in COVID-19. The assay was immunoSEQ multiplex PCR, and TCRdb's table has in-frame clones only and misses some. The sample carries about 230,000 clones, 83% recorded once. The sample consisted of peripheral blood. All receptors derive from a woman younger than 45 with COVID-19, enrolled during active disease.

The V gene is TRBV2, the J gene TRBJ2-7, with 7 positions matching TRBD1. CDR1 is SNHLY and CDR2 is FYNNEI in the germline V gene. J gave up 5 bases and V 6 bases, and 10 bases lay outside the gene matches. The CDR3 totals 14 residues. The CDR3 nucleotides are TGTGCCAGCAGGAGGGCAGGGGGTAGAGACGAGCAGTACTTC. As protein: CASRRAGGRDEQYF. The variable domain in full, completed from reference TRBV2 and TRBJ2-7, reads EPEVTQTPSHQVTQMGQEVILRCVPISNHLYFYWYRQILGQKVEFLVSFYNNEISEKSEIFDDQFSVERPDGSNFTLKIRSTKLEDSAMYFCASRRAGGRDEQYFGPGTRLTVT.

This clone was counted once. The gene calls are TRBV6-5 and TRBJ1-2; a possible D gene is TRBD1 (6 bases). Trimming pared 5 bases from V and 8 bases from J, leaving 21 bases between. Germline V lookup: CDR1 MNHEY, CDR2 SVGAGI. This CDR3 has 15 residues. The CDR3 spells CASSISSDRLYGYTF. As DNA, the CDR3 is TGTGCCAGCAGTATTTCTTCCGACAGGTTGTACGGCTACACCTTC.

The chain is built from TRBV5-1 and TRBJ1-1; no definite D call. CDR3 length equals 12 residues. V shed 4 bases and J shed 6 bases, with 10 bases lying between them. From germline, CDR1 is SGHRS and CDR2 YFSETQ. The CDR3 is CASSPPGAEAFF. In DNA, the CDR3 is TGCGCCAGCAGCCCCCCCGGGGCTGAAGCTTTCTTT.

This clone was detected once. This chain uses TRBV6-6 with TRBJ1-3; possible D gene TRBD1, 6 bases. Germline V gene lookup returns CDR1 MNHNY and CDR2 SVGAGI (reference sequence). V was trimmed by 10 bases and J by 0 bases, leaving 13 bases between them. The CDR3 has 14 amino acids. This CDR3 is CATGQLISGNTIYF. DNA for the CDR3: TGTGCCACCGGACAGCTTATCTCTGGAAACACCATATATTTT.

DNA of the CDR3: TGTGCCAGCAGCTCCCAGGGTCGTTTCATGAACACTGAAGCTTTCTTT. This codes for CASSSQGRFMNTEAFF. The chain employs TRBV5-6 and TRBJ1-1; the D gene is possibly TRBD1 (5 bases). Per the germline V gene, CDR1 is SGHDT and CDR2 is YYEEEE. CDR3 length equals 16 residues. V lost 3 bases and J 0 bases, leaving 15 bases between the germline ends.

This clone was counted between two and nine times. The CDR3 nucleotides are TGTGCCAGCTCACCACGGACTGGGAGCTGGGACACTGAAGCTTTCTTT. It codes for CASSPRTGSWDTEAFF. This chain connects TRBV18 to TRBJ1-1; D remains unclear. The CDR3 is made up of 16 amino acids. Germline lookup yields CDR1 KGHSH and CDR2 LQKENI. Trimming removed 1 base at V and 3 bases at J, with 15 bases between.

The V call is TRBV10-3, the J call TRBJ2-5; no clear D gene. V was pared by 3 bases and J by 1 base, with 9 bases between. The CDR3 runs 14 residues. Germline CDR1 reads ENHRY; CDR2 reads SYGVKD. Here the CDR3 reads CAISEGGSQETQYF. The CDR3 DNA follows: TGTGCCATCAGTGAAGGCGGATCCCAAGAGACCCAGTACTTC.

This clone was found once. CDR3 loop: CASSQDWEVFYEQYF. CDR3 coding DNA: TGCGCCAGCAGCCAAGATTGGGAGGTATTCTACGAGCAGTACTTC. V is TRBV4-3 and J is TRBJ2-7; tentative D call: TRBD2 (6 bases). Per germline, CDR1 LGHNA and CDR2 YSLEER. V was cut by 0 bases and J by 3 bases, with 12 bases left in between. CDR3 length: 15 amino acids.

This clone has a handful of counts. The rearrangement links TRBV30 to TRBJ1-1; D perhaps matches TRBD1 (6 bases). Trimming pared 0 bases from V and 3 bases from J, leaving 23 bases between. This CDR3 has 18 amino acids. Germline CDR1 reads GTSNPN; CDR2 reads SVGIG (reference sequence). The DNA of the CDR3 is TGTGCCTGGAGTGTACCTGACAGGACCCTTGATTATTACACTGAAGCTTTCTTT. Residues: CAWSVPDRTLDYYTEAFF.

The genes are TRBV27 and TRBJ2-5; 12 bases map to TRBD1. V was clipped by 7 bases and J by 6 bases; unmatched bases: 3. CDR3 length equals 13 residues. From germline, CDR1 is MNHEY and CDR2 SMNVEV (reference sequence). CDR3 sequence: CASKGQGAKTQYF. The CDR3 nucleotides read TGTGCCAGCAAGGGACAGGGGGCGAAGACCCAGTACTTC.

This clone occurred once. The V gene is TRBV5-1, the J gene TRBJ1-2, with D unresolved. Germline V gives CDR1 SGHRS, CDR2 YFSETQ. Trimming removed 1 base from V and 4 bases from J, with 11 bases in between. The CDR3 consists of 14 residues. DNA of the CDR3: TGCGCCAGCAGCTTGCAGAACCCAGGCTATGGCTACACCTTC. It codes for CASSLQNPGYGYTF.

The CDR3 sequence: CASSIDGTGRTEAFF. The DNA for the CDR3 is TGTGCCAGTAGTATAGATGGGACAGGGCGGACTGAAGCTTTCTTT. V is TRBV19 and J is TRBJ1-1, with TRBD1 matching over 9 bases. CDR1 and CDR2 (germline): LNHDA, SQIVND (reference sequence). This CDR3 spans 15 amino acids. The V segment lost 0 bases and the J segment 5 bases; nucleotides outside the gene matches: 4.

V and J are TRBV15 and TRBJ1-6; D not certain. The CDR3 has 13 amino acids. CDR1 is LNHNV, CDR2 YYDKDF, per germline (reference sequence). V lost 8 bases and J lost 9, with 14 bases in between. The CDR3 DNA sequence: TGTGCCACCCAACTACGGGTTGGTTCACCCCTCCACTTT. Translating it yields CATQLRVGSPLHF.

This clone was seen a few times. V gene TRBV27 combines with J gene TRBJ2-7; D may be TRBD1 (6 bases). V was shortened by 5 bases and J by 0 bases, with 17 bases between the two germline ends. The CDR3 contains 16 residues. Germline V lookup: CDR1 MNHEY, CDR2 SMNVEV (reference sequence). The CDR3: CASSRSRGEYSYEQYF. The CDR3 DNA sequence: TGTGCCAGCAGTAGAAGCAGGGGCGAATACTCCTACGAGCAGTACTTC.